The source of this T cell receptor beta chain is a study of cytotoxic CD8 clonotypes in ibrutinib-treated CLL. About the study: After a median of around 70 months, some 14 patients stayed remitted and some 12 progressed; responses had been partial in around 25 and complete in 2. It was after a median about twelve months of treatment, range 6 to 36, that response samples were taken. Study-wide findings and caveats: Clonality correlated strongly with circulating CD8+ T cells and exceeded age-matched healthy donors at baseline.

Concerning this clone itself: Its matching antigen is unknown.

Produced via immunoSEQ multiplex PCR; TCRdb's table is partial and in-frame only. The table includes about 63,000 clones, approximately 71% detected once. Germline CDR1 SGDLS, CDR2 YYNGEE. The V segment lost 3 bases and the J segment 2 bases; nucleotides outside the gene matches: 7. CDR3 length: 16 amino acids. The chain carries TRBV9 and TRBJ2-3; 9 bases are a match to TRBD1. Here the sequenced sample was PBMCs, taken after 12 months of ibrutinib treatment. The TCR sequence derives from a human donor with chronic lymphocytic leukemia. CDR3 protein: CASSGNRGPDTDTQYF. The CDR3 DNA reads as TGTGCCAGCAGCGGGAACAGGGGGCCGGACACAGATACGCAGTATTTT.